These T cell receptor beta chains were read from a single sample in a study of cytomegalovirus exposure and HLA in healthy donors. Sequenced by immunoSEQ multiplex PCR; TCRdb stores in-frame clones only, minus some. The data show over 150,000 clones, 65% to 85% seen once. Sequencing input: PBMCs. These receptors originate from a woman between 50 and 59 years old in good health and CMV-seropositive. Each CDR3 is given with its conserved first and last residue. D genes are given only for firm matches. Clone size is not always given. Where it is, it says once, few, many or a class for expanded clones.

V gene	J gene	D gene	clone size	CDR3 DNA	CDR3 protein
TRBV5-1	TRBJ2-1	TRBD2	-	TGCGCCAGCAGCTTAGACGGGGGGGGAGACAATGAGCAGTTCTTC	CASSLDGGGDNEQFF
TRBV11-1	TRBJ1-2	TRBD1	-	TGTGCCAGCAGCCGAACCGGGACAGGGTACTATGGCTACACCTTC	CASSRTGTGYYGYTF
TRBV7-2	TRBJ1-4	-	-	TGTGCCAGCAGCTTTCCGGCAGGCTCAACTAATGAAAAACTGTTTTTT	CASSFPAGSTNEKLFF
TRBV9	TRBJ2-1	TRBD1	-	TGTGCCAGCAGCGTAGAGACAGGGTACGATGAGCAGTTCTTC	CASSVETGYDEQFF
TRBV28	TRBJ2-7	TRBD2	-	TGTGCCGCCTCTAGCGGAGATACCTACGAGCAGTACTTC	CAASSGDTYEQYF
TRBV10-2	TRBJ2-4	-	-	TGCGCCAGCAGGGCAGGAGGCGAAAACATTCAGTACTTC	CASRAGGENIQYF
TRBV28	TRBJ2-2	TRBD2	-	TGTGCCAGCAAGAGCGGGGGGGCGAACACCGGGGAGCTGTTTTTT	CASKSGGANTGELFF
TRBV30	TRBJ1-1	-	-	TGTGCCTGGAGAGGCGAGGGCAAGATGAACACTGAAGCTTTCTTT	CAWRGEGKMNTEAFF
TRBV21-1	TRBJ2-1	-	-	TGTGCCAGCAGCACTGGACTAGCGGGAGACAATGAGCAGTTCTTC	CASSTGLAGDNEQFF
TRBV18	TRBJ2-6	-	-	TGTGCCAGCTCACCACGAAGGGTGGAAGGGGATGGGGCCAACGGCCTGACTTTC	CASSPRRVEGDGANGLTF
TRBV5-1	TRBJ2-7	TRBD1	few	TGCGCCAGCAGCTTGGGACAGGGCTCCTACGAGCAGTACTTC	CASSLGQGSYEQYF
TRBV5-8	TRBJ1-5	-	-	TGTGCCAGCAGCTTGGACACCGCAGGGAATCAGCCCCAGCATTTT	CASSLDTAGNQPQHF
TRBV27	TRBJ2-1	TRBD2	-	TGTGCCAGCAGTTTGGGGACTAGGGGCTACAATGAGCAGTTCTTC	CASSLGTRGYNEQFF
TRBV19	TRBJ1-5	-	-	TGTGCCAGTAGTATTGCAGGGTTTGGCAATCAGCCCCAGCATTTT	CASSIAGFGNQPQHF
TRBV7-8	TRBJ1-2	-	-	TGTGCCAGCAGCTTAGATAGCCTGACGTACTATGGCTACACCTTC	CASSLDSLTYYGYTF
TRBV5-6	TRBJ2-7	TRBD1	-	TGTGCCAGCGGGACAGGGGTGTCGTACGAGCAGTACTTC	CASGTGVSYEQYF
TRBV7-6	TRBJ2-6	-	-	TGTGCCAGCAGCTCGGGACTCCCCAGCTCTGGGGCCAACGTCCTGACTTTC	CASSSGLPSSGANVLTF
TRBV4-2	TRBJ2-1	TRBD2	-	TGTGCCAGCAGCCAAGCGGCCTCACGCGGGAGAGACTCCTACAATGAGCAGTTCTTC	CASSQAASRGRDSYNEQFF
TRBV7-6	TRBJ2-7	TRBD1	few	TGTGCCAGCAGCTCTCAACAGGGGGTTCCCTACGAGCAGTACTTC	CASSSQQGVPYEQYF
TRBV28	TRBJ1-2	TRBD1	-	TGTGCCAGCAGTTCCGGGACAGGGAATGCCTGGATCGGCTATGGCTACACCTTC	CASSSGTGNAWIGYGYTF
TRBV5-4	TRBJ1-2	-	-	TGTGCCAGCAGCTTGTCCAGCTATGGCTACACCTTC	CASSLSSYGYTF
TRBV4-3	TRBJ2-3	-	once	TGCGCCAGCAGCCAAGAAAGCCAGGCGTGGGTGGATACGCAGTATTTT	CASSQESQAWVDTQYF
TRBV5-1	TRBJ1-2	-	-	TGCGCCAGCAGCTTGGAACCCCCGACAGTCTATGGCTACACCTTC	CASSLEPPTVYGYTF
TRBV19	TRBJ1-1	TRBD1	few	TGTGCCAGTAGTGATGAACACAGGGGACAGATGAACACTGAAGCTTTCTTT	CASSDEHRGQMNTEAFF
TRBV11-2	TRBJ2-7	-	-	TGTGCCAGCAGCCGAAACAGGGCAACCTACGAGCAGTACTTC	CASSRNRATYEQYF
TRBV7-6	TRBJ2-6	TRBD2	-	TGTGCCAGCAGCTTGGACGGGACTAGCGGGAGACTGACTTTC	CASSLDGTSGRLTF
TRBV10-3	TRBJ2-7	-	-	TGTGCCATCACCGCACACGGGGGAGTTCTTGACGAGCAGTACTTC	CAITAHGGVLDEQYF